Listed below are T cell receptor beta chains from one sample, sequenced in a study of blood T cell repertoires in COVID-19. The protocol was immunoSEQ multiplex PCR, while the TCRdb copy is restricted to in-frame clones and leaves out a portion. The sample lists some 320,000 clones; approximately 81% were seen once. Sequencing was carried out using PBMCs or T cells enriched from blood (not recorded which). The receptors were gathered from a woman aged 30 to 39 who had been exposed to COVID-19. Both conserved end residues are part of each CDR3.

j_gene,v_gene,CDR3aa
TRBJ2-7,TRBV2,CASSDRRELYNEQYF
TRBJ2-1,TRBV7-3,CASSQPTSGIEQFF
TRBJ2-1,TRBV10-3,CAMTGGAGNEQFF
TRBJ2-1,TRBV6-2/TRBV6-3,CASSYPGQGPEGAYNEQFF
TRBJ2-7,TRBV7-8,CASSLPGDMGEQYF
TRBJ1-1,TRBV18,CASSSRTGGMNTEAFF
TRBJ2-1,TRBV12-2,CASRAGLLLYNEQFF
TRBJ1-3,TRBV11-2,CASSSIGAGNTIYF
TRBJ2-6,TRBV5-1,CASSSLVSGANVLTF
TRBJ2-7,TRBV14,CASSHYNYGQGISYEQYF
TRBJ1-2,TRBV5-1,CASTLTDRGSNYGYTF
TRBJ1-4,TRBV14,CASSHPRPFGANEKLFF
TRBJ2-3,TRBV7-9,CASSLVKTTGTRPTDTQYF
TRBJ2-2,TRBV10-3,CAIRGQGNTGELFF
TRBJ2-7,TRBV7-9,CASSFTGFHEQYF
TRBJ2-5,TRBV4-1,CASSHPGLAGGPFQETQYF
TRBJ1-4,TRBV2,CASTSVGGANEKLFF
TRBJ2-1,TRBV7-2,CASSLIGPPSDEQFF
TRBJ2-2,TRBV7-3,CASSLTGGLAGGHGELFF
TRBJ2-7,TRBV6-4,CASSEGIGRPTYEQYF
TRBJ2-1,TRBV30,CAWSPVNIDNEQFF
TRBJ2-3,TRBV5-5,CASSLLAGGLSTDTQYF
TRBJ1-5,TRBV7-8,CASSLRLGGNQPQHF
TRBJ1-6,TRBV28,CASSFWGDLHF
TRBJ2-7,TRBV2,CASSRTATYEQYF
TRBJ1-1,TRBV5-6,CASSLFLGGRMNTEAFF
TRBJ2-7,TRBV28,CASTLGQGNYEQYF
TRBJ2-7,TRBV6-1,CASSEFGPIVGGPGYEQYF
TRBJ2-1,TRBV10-1,CASSFQLTSRYFF
TRBJ1-5,TRBV18,CASSRQTGGGQPQHF
TRBJ2-2,TRBV7-7,CASSTSTGNTGELFF
TRBJ2-7,TRBV28,CASSPPPGTGRHEQYF
TRBJ2-3,TRBV30,CAWRAGELVPDTQYF
TRBJ1-5,TRBV28,CASTRAGSHQPQHF
TRBJ1-5,TRBV7-9,CASSLQDNRAEPQHF
TRBJ2-2,TRBV5-1,CASSFDTDGELFF
TRBJ1-6,TRBV19,CASSSLGDGNSPLHF
TRBJ1-1,TRBV29-1,CSVEGQLNTEAFF
TRBJ2-6,TRBV3-1/TRBV3-2,CASSLGTGASGANVLTF
TRBJ1-3,TRBV28,CASLTGGASGNTIYF
TRBJ2-1,TRBV5-6,CASSLEGVTEQFF
TRBJ2-5,TRBV11-2,CASSLRSSAVQETQYF
TRBJ2-1,TRBV19,CATQDRGTSGYNEQFF
TRBJ2-7,TRBV9,CASSGPPGQGSREQYF
TRBJ1-2,TRBV28,CASSWTGPDYGYTF